This record looks at one T cell receptor (beta chain) sequence and its context. Its antigen is undetermined. Trimming removed 3 bases at V and 4 bases at J, with 7 bases between. The CDR3 is made up of 11 amino acids. CDR1 is GTSNPN and CDR2 is SVGIG in the germline V gene (reference sequence). The sample belongs to a study of cytotoxic CD8 clonotypes in ibrutinib-treated CLL. About the study: The patients, over ten relapsed/refractory and fewer than 16 treatment-naive, included about 18 who were IGHV unmutated. Response sampling took place at median approximately 12 months of treatment, range 6 to 36. Study-wide results and caveats: Rare overall, public clonotypes shrank or held steady under therapy.

Cryopreserved PBMCs provided 1.5 to 2 micrograms of genomic DNA for the TCR beta libraries. Data came from immunoSEQ multiplex PCR; TCRdb stores just in-frame clones and leaves some out. Of some 200,000 clones in the sample, about 72% were seen once. This chain links TRBV30 with TRBJ2-7; D is unclear. The receptor was derived from a human donor with chronic lymphocytic leukemia. Sequenced material: PBMCs, taken after 24 months of ibrutinib treatment. CDR3: CAWSVKYEQYF. The DNA of the CDR3 is TGTGCCTGGAGCGTCAAATACGAGCAGTACTTC.